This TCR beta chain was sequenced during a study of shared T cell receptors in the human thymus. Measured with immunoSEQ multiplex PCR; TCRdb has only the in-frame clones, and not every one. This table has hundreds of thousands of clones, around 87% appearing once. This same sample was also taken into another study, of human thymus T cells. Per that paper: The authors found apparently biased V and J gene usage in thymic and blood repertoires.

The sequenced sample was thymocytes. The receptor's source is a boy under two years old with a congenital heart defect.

The CDR3 sequence: CASSEFGGGGATEAFF. For the CDR3, the DNA is TGTGCCAGCAGTGAATTCGGCGGGGGAGGGGCCACTGAAGCTTTCTTT. This sequence joins TRBV25-1 and TRBJ1-1; possible D gene TRBD1, 5 bases. V was clipped by 1 base and J by 4 bases, with 16 bases between them. The CDR3 is 16 residues long. The germline V gene has CDR1 MGHDK and CDR2 SYGVNS.